This T cell receptor (beta chain) was captured in a study of blood T cell repertoires in COVID-19. Study context: Acute and convalescent COVID-19 samples came from the United States, Italy and Spain. From T cells, B-cell-depleted T cells, or PBMCs came the material, which was cDNA or gDNA.

This clone turned up a few times. Under the authors' procedure: Researchers report that nucleated cell counts were estimated from reference gene primer amplification. Generated by immunoSEQ multiplex PCR, the TCRdb table keeps only in-frame clones and is missing some. V and J calls plus clone size are reproduced from that table; the DNA served to infer D and trimming. The sample has roughly 250,000 clones, about 86% seen once; the top ten hold 15% to 19%. Followed longitudinally, the Seattle patients had been enrolled during active infection. Sample: peripheral blood. The receptor was derived from a person between 65 and 79 years old with COVID-19, enrolled during active disease.

CDR3 bases: TGTGCCAGCAGCGTAGCGGGAGTGGGCTCCTACGAGCAGTACTTC. Residues: CASSVAGVGSYEQYF. The rearrangement joins TRBV6-5 to TRBJ2-7; 9 bases are shared with TRBD2. The CDR3 is made up of 15 amino acids. Losses at the gene ends were 6 bases for V and 0 bases for J; bases not matched to a gene: 6. Germline CDR1 MNHEY, CDR2 SVGAGI.